The rows below give T cell receptor beta chains drawn from one sample of a study of Ad26.COV2.S vaccination and SARS-CoV-2 variants. The table came from immunoSEQ multiplex PCR; TCRdb's copy has only in-frame clones and leaves some out. The data contain 300,000 to 350,000 clones, around 90% of them singletons. Sequenced material: peripheral blood, taken in a trial of Ad26.COV2.S vaccine versus placebo. These receptors were taken from a person between 18 and 59 years old who received the Ad26.COV2.S COVID-19 vaccine or a placebo. Each CDR3 is given with its conserved first and last residue. The D gene is left open where the match is weak. The size of a clone is reported for some rows only, either as once, few or many, or as a class for expanded clones.

clone size | D gene | J gene | V gene | CDR3 protein | CDR3 DNA
NA | NA | TRBJ2-7 | TRBV4-1 | CASSQGDLSATIEQYF | TGCGCCAGCAGCCAAGGGGATCTCTCGGCGACGATCGAGCAGTACTTC
NA | NA | TRBJ1-1 | TRBV29-1 | CSAMNTEAFF | TGCAGCGCCATGAACACTGAAGCTTTCTTT
NA | TRBD2 | TRBJ2-3 | TRBV3-1/TRBV3-2 | CASSQDDLSGGSTDTQYF | TGTGCCAGCAGCCAAGATGATCTAAGCGGGGGCTCCACAGATACGCAGTATTTT
NA | NA | TRBJ2-1 | TRBV5-1 | CASSRDPARYNEQFF | TGCGCCAGCAGTCGGGACCCCGCGCGTTACAATGAGCAGTTCTTC
NA | NA | TRBJ2-3 | TRBV5-1 | CASSWAGGGGGTDTQYF | TGCGCCAGCAGCTGGGCTGGTGGGGGCGGGGGCACAGATACGCAGTATTTT
once | TRBD1 | TRBJ1-1 | TRBV5-1 | CASSSGTAIEAFF | TGCGCCAGCAGCTCCGGGACAGCTATTGAAGCTTTCTTT
once | NA | TRBJ1-1 | TRBV28 | CASSLGGNTEAFF | TGTGCCAGCAGCTTAGGGGGGAACACTGAAGCTTTCTTT
NA | TRBD2 | TRBJ2-1 | TRBV7-9 | CASSSSGTSGRGAYNEQFF | TGTGCCAGCAGCTCTTCCGGGACTAGCGGGAGAGGGGCATACAATGAGCAGTTCTTC
NA | NA | TRBJ2-5 | TRBV5-6 | CASSYYGGTRETQYF | TGTGCCAGCAGCTATTACGGGGGGACACGAGAGACCCAGTACTTC
NA | TRBD1 | TRBJ1-5 | TRBV4-2 | CASSQERTGGQPQHF | TGTGCCAGCAGCCAAGAGAGGACAGGGGGCCAGCCCCAGCATTTT
NA | TRBD1 | TRBJ2-1 | TRBV30 | CAWSAGQGAYEQFF | TGTGCCTGGAGTGCAGGACAGGGTGCCTATGAGCAGTTCTTC
NA | NA | TRBJ1-1 | TRBV7-9 | CASRAGDTEAFF | TGTGCCAGCAGGGCGGGGGACACTGAAGCTTTCTTT
NA | NA | TRBJ2-7 | TRBV28 | CASSLGLTSGSEQYF | TGTGCCAGCAGTTTAGGCCTTACTTCGGGGAGCGAGCAGTACTTC
NA | TRBD2 | TRBJ2-1 | TRBV27 | CASSPRTSGWGYNEQFF | TGTGCCAGCAGTCCACGAACTAGCGGTTGGGGCTACAATGAGCAGTTCTTC
NA | TRBD2 | TRBJ2-2 | TRBV4-3 | CASSQGTIAGVTGELFF | TGCGCCAGCAGCCAAGGCACTATAGCGGGAGTCACCGGGGAGCTGTTTTTT
NA | NA | TRBJ2-7 | TRBV5-5 | CASTTGAGFYEQYF | TGTGCCAGCACCACCGGCGCGGGGTTTTACGAGCAGTACTTC
NA | NA | TRBJ2-2 | TRBV18 | CASSPEPGELFF | TGTGCCAGCTCACCCGAGCCCGGGGAGCTGTTTTTT
NA | NA | TRBJ1-1 | TRBV3-1/TRBV3-2 | CASSQTMNTEAFF | TGTGCCAGCAGCCAGACCATGAACACTGAAGCTTTCTTT
NA | TRBD1 | TRBJ2-2 | TRBV7-3 | CASSQGTGGTGELFF | TGTGCCAGCAGCCAAGGGACAGGGGGCACCGGGGAGCTGTTTTTT
medium-sized | NA | TRBJ2-2 | TRBV4-3 | CASSQADRDYYTGELFF | TGCGCCAGCAGCCAGGCAGACAGAGATTATTACACCGGGGAGCTGTTTTTT
NA | NA | TRBJ2-7 | TRBV27 | CASKRVSGRSYEQYF | TGTGCCAGCAAAAGGGTATCGGGGCGCTCCTACGAGCAGTACTTC
NA | NA | TRBJ2-4 | TRBV30 | CAWSPRDMKNIQYF | TGTGCCTGGAGTCCTCGGGACATGAAAAACATTCAGTACTTC
NA | NA | TRBJ2-2 | TRBV19 | CASSIVSRGLPGELFF | TGTGCCAGTAGTATAGTTTCCAGGGGACTGCCCGGGGAGCTGTTTTTT
NA | NA | TRBJ2-7 | TRBV6-5 | CASSHEPYEQYF | TGTGCCAGCAGCCATGAGCCCTACGAGCAGTACTTC
few | NA | TRBJ1-2 | TRBV5-1 | CASSLEGNYGYTF | TGCGCCAGCAGCTTGGAAGGGAACTATGGCTACACCTTC
once | NA | TRBJ1-1 | TRBV6-2/TRBV6-3 | CASSYIFQNGEAFF | TGTGCCAGCAGTTACATCTTCCAGAACGGTGAAGCTTTCTTT
NA | NA | TRBJ1-1 | TRBV11-2 | CASSLEGFGTEAFF | TGTGCCAGCAGCTTAGAGGGATTCGGCACTGAAGCTTTCTTT
NA | NA | TRBJ1-2 | TRBV2 | CASSEVVGRGGYTF | TGTGCCAGCAGTGAAGTAGTGGGGCGAGGGGGCTACACCTTC
NA | TRBD1 | TRBJ1-2 | TRBV7-3 | CASSLDRGGYTF | TGTGCCAGCAGCTTGGACAGGGGTGGCTACACCTTC
NA | NA | TRBJ2-3 | TRBV6-1 | CASSEGGYPTDTQYF | TGTGCCAGCAGTGAAGGGGGGTACCCCACAGATACGCAGTATTTT
once | NA | TRBJ1-4 | TRBV29-1 | CSVQTAINEKLFF | TGCAGCGTCCAGACAGCAATTAATGAAAAACTGTTTTTT
NA | TRBD2 | TRBJ2-1 | TRBV7-3 | CASSPWATSSSREQFF | TGTGCCAGCAGCCCCTGGGCGACTAGCTCGTCCCGCGAGCAGTTCTTC